The sample holds a few counts of the clone carrying this T cell receptor beta chain. Authors' analysis steps: Reference gene primer amplification gave estimated nucleated cell counts. TCRdb keeps only in-frame clones here, not all; method: immunoSEQ multiplex PCR. The V and J calls and the clone size are those of that table, but D and trimming were determined from the DNA. This table holds a few hundred thousand clones, about 90% found once. The data belong to a study of blood T cell repertoires in COVID-19. Study-wide context: COVID-19 samples from acute and convalescent phases originated in the United States, Italy and Spain. The analysed material was cDNA or gDNA that came from T cells, B-cell-depleted T cells, or PBMCs.

Seattle researchers signed up patients amid active infection and tracked them longitudinally. The source material was peripheral blood. The sequence was collected from a young woman with COVID-19, enrolled during active disease.

CDR3 coding DNA: TGTGCCAGCAGCCCCCCAAGGAGCCGGTCGAGCGGGGAGCTGTTTTTT. Residues: CASSPPRSRSSGELFF. V usage is TRBV11-3 and J usage is TRBJ2-2; D is unclear. The V gene's germline CDR1 is SGHNT and CDR2 YENEEA. V lost 5 bases and J lost 7, with 20 bases in between. This CDR3 has 16 residues.